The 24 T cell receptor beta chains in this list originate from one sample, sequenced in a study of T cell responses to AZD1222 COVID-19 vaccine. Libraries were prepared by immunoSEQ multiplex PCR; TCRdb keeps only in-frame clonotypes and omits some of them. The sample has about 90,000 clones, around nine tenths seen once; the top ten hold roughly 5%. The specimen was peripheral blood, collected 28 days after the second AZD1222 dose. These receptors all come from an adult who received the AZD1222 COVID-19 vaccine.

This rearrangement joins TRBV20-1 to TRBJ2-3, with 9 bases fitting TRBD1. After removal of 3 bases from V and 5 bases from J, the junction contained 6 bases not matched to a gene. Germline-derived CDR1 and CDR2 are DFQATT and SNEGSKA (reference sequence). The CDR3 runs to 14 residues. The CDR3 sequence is CSASKDRGGDTQYF. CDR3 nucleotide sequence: TGCAGTGCTAGTAAGGACAGGGGAGGAGATACGCAGTATTTT.

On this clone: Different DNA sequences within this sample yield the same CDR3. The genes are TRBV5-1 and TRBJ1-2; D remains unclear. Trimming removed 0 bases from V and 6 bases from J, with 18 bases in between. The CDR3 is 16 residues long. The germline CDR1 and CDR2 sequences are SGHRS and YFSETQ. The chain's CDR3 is CASSLASEGNYNGYTF. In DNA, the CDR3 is TGCGCCAGCAGCTTGGCCTCCGAGGGTAATTACAATGGCTACACCTTC.

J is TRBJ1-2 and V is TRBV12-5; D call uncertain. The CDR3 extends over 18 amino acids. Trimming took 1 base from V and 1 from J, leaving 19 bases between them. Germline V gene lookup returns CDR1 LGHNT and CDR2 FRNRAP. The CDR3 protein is CASGLGTLQISVNYGYTF. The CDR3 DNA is TGTGCTAGTGGTTTGGGCACATTACAGATCTCCGTTAACTATGGCTACACCTTC.

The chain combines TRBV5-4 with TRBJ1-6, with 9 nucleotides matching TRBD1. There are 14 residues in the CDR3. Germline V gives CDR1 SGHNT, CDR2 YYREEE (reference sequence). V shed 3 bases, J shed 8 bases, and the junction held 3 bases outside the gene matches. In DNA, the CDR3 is TGTGCCAGCAGCTCGGGACAGGGATATTCACCCCTCCACTTT. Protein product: CASSSGQGYSPLHF.

The CDR3 DNA is TGTGCCAGCAGCTTAGGGGACAGGGGGCTTGAGCAGTACTTC. Translated: CASSLGDRGLEQYF. J is TRBJ2-7 and V is TRBV11-3; 12 bases match TRBD1. The junction had 2 bases not matched to a gene; V was cut back by 1 base and J by 7 bases. Germline V lookup: CDR1 SGHNT, CDR2 YENEEA. The CDR3 is 14 residues long. Variable domain in full (rest from reference TRBV11-3 and TRBJ2-7): EAGVVQSPRYKIIEKKQPVAFWCNPISGHNTLYWYLQNLGQGPELLIRYENEEAVDDSQLPKDRFSAERLKGVDSTLKIQPAELGDSAVYLCASSLGDRGLEQYFGPGTRLTVT.

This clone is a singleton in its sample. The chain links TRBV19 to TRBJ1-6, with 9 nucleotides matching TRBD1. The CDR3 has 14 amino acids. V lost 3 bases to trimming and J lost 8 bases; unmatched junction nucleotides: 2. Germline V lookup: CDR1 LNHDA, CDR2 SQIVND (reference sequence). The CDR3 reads CASSMWTGDSPLHF. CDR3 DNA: TGTGCCAGTAGTATGTGGACAGGGGATTCACCCCTCCACTTT.

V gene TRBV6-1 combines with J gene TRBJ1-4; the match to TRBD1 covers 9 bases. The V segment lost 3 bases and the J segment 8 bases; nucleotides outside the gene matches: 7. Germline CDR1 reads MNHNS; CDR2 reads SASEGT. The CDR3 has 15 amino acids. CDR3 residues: CASSDPGQGSEKLFF. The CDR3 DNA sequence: TGTGCCAGCAGTGACCCGGGACAGGGTAGCGAAAAACTGTTTTTT.

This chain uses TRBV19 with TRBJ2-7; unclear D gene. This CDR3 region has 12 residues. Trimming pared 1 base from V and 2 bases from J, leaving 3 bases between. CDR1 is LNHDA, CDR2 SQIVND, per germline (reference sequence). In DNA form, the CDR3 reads TGTGCCAGTAGTATAGGCCCCTACGAGCAGTACTTC. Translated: CASSIGPYEQYF.

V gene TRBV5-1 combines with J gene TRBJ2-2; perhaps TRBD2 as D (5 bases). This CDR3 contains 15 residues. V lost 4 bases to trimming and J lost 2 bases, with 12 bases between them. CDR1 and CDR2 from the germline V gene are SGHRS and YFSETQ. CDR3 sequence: CASSPIGKNTGELFF. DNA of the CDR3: TGCGCCAGCAGCCCCATCGGGAAAAACACCGGGGAGCTGTTTTTT.

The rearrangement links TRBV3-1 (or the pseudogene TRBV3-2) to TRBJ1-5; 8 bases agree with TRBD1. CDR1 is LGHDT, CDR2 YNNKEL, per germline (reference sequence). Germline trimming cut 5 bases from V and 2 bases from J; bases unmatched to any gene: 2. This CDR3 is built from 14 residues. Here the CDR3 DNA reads TGTGCCAGCAGCGCGGACAGGGGCAATCAGCCCCAGCATTTT. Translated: CASSADRGNQPQHF.

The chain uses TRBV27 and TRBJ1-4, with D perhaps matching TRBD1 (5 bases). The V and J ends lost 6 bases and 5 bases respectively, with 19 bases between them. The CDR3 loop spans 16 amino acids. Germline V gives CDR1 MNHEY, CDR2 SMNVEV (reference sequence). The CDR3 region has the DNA TGTGCCAGCAGCTCTCCCCGGGGGGGGAGGAATGAAAAACTGTTTTTT. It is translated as CASSSPRGGRNEKLFF.

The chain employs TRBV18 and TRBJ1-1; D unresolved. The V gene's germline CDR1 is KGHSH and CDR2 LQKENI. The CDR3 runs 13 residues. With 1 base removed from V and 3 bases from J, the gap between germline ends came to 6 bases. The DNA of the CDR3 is TGTGCCAGCTCACCACAGGGATACACTGAAGCTTTCTTT. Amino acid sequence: CASSPQGYTEAFF. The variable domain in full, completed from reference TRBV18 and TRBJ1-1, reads NAGVMQNPRHLVRRRGQEARLRCSPMKGHSHVYWYRQLPEEGLKFMVYLQKENIIDESGMPKERFSAEFPKEGPSILRIQQVVRGDSAAYFCASSPQGYTEAFFGQGTRLTVV.

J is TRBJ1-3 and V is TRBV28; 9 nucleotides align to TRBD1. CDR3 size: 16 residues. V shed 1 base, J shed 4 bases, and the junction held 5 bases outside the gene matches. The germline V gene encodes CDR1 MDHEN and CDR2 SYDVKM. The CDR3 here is CASSLYGTGLGNTIYF. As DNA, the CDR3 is TGTGCCAGCAGTTTATACGGGACAGGGTTGGGAAACACCATATATTTT.

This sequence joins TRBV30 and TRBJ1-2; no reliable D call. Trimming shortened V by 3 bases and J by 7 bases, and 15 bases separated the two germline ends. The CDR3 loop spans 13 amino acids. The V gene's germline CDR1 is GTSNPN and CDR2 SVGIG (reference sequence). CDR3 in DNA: TGTGCCTGGAGGCGTTCCTCGGCGGTTGGCTACACCTTC. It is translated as CAWRRSSAVGYTF.

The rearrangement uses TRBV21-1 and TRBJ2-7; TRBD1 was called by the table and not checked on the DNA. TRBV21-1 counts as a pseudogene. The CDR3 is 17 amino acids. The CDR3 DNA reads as TGTGCCAGCAGCCCATTACTCAGCAGGGGGAGCTCCTACGAGCAGTACTTC. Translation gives CASSPLLSRGSSYEQYF.

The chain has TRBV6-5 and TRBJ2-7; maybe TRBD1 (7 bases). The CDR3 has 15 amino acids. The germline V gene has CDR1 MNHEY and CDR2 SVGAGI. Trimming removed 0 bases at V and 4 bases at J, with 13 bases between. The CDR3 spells CASSYSTGEEYEQYF. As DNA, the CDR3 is TGTGCCAGCAGTTACTCAACAGGGGAGGAATACGAGCAGTACTTC.

Here the CDR3 DNA reads TGCGCCAGCAGAGGAGGTGAAGGGATCCTGAACACTGAAGCTTTCTTT. Protein: CASRGGEGILNTEAFF. The chain carries TRBV5-1 and TRBJ1-1, with D unresolved. CDR1 is SGHRS, CDR2 YFSETQ, per germline. Trimming left V 5 bases short and J 0 bases short, with 17 bases between. This CDR3 contains 16 residues.

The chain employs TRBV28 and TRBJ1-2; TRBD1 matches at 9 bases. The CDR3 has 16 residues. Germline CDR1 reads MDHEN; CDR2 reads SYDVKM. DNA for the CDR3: TGTGCAACCCTCCGGGACAGGGACTTTATCGTGCATGGCTACACCTTC. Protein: CATLRDRDFIVHGYTF.

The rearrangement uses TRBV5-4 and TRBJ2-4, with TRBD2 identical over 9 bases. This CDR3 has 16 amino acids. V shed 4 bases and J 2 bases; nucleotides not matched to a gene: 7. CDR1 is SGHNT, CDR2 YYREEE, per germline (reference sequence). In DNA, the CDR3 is TGTGCCAGCAGCCCAAGCGGGGGGATATCCAAAAACATTCAGTACTTC. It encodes CASSPSGGISKNIQYF.

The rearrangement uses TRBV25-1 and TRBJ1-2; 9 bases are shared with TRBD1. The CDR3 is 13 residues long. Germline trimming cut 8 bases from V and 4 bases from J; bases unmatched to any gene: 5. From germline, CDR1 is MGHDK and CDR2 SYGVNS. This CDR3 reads CASRKTGGYGYTF. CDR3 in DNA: TGTGCCAGCCGAAAGACAGGGGGCTATGGCTACACCTTC.

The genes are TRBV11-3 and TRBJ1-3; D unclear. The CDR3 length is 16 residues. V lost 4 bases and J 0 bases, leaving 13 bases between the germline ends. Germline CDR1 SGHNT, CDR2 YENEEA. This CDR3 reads CASSSNLLPSGNTIYF. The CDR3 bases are TGTGCCAGCAGCTCGAATCTACTACCCTCTGGAAACACCATATATTTT.

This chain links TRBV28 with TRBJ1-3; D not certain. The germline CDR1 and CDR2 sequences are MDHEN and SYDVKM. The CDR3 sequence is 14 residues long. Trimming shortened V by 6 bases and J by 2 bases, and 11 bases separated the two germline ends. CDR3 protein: CASSLGYTGNTIYF. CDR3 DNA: TGTGCCAGCAGCCTAGGATATACTGGAAACACCATATATTTT.

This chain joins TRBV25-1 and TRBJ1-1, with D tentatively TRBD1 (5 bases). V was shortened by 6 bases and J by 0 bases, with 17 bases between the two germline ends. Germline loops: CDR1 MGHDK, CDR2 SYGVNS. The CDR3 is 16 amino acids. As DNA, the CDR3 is TGTGCCAGCAGCTCAATTGCAGGGAATCTGAACACTGAAGCTTTCTTT. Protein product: CASSSIAGNLNTEAFF.

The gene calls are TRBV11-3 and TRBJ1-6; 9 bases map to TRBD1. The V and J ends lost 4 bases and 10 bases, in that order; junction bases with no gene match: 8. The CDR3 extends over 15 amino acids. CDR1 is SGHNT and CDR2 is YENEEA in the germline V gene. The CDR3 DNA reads TGTGCCAGCAGCTCTTCGACAGGGGGGGCCTCACCCCTCCACTTT. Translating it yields CASSSSTGGASPLHF.